The TCR beta chain described here comes from a study of T cells in women clearing cervical HPV infection. A remark on this clone: With the read ending 3 residues before the CDR3 end, the germline J gene is used to fill in that end.

Clones were sequenced by immunoSEQ multiplex PCR, and TCRdb holds only the in-frame ones, with some missing. The sample table sets out about 23,000 clones. The CDR3 spans 15 residues. CDR1 SGHDT and CDR2 YYEEEE come from the germline V gene. The clonotype originates from a woman between 18 and 69 years old with a cervical HPV16 infection that either progressed to CIN3+ or cleared (not recorded which). Sequencing was done on a sample of blood buffy coat. This chain joins TRBV5-6 and TRBJ2-2, with D unclear. The covered CDR3 bases are TGTGCCAGCAGCTCTTTCGGAAGGGTGGGTGAAAAG. Translating it yields CASSSFGRVGEK. The CDR3, in full, reads CASSSFGRVGEKLFF.